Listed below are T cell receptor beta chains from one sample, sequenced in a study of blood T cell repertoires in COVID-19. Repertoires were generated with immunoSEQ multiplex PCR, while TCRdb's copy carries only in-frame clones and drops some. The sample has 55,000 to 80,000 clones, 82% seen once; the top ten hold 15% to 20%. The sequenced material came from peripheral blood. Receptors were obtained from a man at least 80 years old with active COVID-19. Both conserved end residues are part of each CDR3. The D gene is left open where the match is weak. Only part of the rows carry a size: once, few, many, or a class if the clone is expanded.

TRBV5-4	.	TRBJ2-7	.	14	CASSAGGTDYEQYF	TGTGCCAGCAGCGCGGGCGGGACAGACTACGAGCAGTACTTC
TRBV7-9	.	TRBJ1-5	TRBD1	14	CASSYGQAIGPQHF	TGTGCCAGCAGCTACGGACAGGCCATTGGGCCCCAGCATTTT
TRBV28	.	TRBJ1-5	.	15	CASSLGGISNQPQHF	TGTGCCAGCAGTTTAGGAGGGATTAGCAATCAGCCCCAGCATTTT
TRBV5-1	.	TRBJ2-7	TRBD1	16	CASRTGTGQVRYEQYF	TGCGCCAGCAGAACCGGGACAGGGCAGGTCCGGTACGAGCAGTACTTC
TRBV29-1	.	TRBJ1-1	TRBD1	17	CSVRRQGQQGKNTEAFF	TGCAGCGTTCGAAGGCAGGGACAGCAAGGAAAGAACACTGAAGCTTTCTTT
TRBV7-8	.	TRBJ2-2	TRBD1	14	CASSLYRGIGELFF	TGTGCCAGCAGCTTATACAGGGGCATCGGGGAGCTGTTTTTT
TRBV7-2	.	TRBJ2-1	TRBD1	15	CASSLGGQGTREQFF	TGTGCCAGCAGCCTCGGGGGACAGGGGACTCGCGAGCAGTTCTTC
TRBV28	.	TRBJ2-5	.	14	CASSLSGSRETQYF	TGTGCCAGCAGTTTGTCAGGGTCCAGGGAGACCCAGTACTTC
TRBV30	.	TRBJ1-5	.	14	CAWSGKRSNQPQHF	TGTGCCTGGAGTGGAAAGAGGTCCAATCAGCCCCAGCATTTT
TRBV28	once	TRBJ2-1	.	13	CASSPANRREQFF	TGTGCCAGCAGTCCCGCCAATCGCAGAGAGCAGTTCTTC
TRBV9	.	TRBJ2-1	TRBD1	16	CASSFSTGTGRNEQFF	TGTGCCAGCAGCTTTTCGACCGGGACAGGGCGCAATGAGCAGTTCTTC
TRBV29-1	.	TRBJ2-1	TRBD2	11	CSVVSSGVSFF	TGCAGCGTTGTGTCTAGCGGCGTCTCGTTCTTC
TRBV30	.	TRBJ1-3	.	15	CAWSTLLRGGNTIYF	TGTGCCTGGAGTACCCTCTTGCGGGGGGGAAACACCATATATTTT
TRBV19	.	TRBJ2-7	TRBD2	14	CASSPFSGGYEQYF	TGTGCCAGTAGCCCTTTTAGCGGGGGTTACGAGCAGTACTTC
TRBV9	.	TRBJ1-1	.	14	CASSLGQLNTEAFF	TGTGCCAGCAGCCTGGGGCAGTTGAACACTGAAGCTTTCTTT
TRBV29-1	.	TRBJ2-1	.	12	CSVAPPGDEQFF	TGCAGCGTCGCCCCGCCCGGGGATGAGCAGTTCTTC
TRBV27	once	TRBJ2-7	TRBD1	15	CASSLSTGVIYEQYF	TGTGCCAGCAGTTTAAGTACAGGGGTGATCTACGAGCAGTACTTC
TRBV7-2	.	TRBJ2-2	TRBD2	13	CASSFLGRGELFF	TGTGCCAGCAGCTTCCTCGGGAGGGGGGAGCTGTTTTTT
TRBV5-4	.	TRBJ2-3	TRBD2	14	CASSPGLGTDTQYF	TGTGCCAGCAGCCCAGGACTAGGCACAGATACGCAGTATTTT
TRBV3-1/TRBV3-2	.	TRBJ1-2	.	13	CASSHRTVDGYTF	TGTGCCAGCAGCCACCGGACAGTCGATGGCTACACCTTC
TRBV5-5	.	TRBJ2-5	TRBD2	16	CASSLGASGGQETQYF	TGTGCCAGCAGCTTGGGGGCTAGCGGGGGGCAAGAGACCCAGTACTTC
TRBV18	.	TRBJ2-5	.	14	CASSHYPQQETQYF	TGTGCCAGCTCCCACTACCCTCAACAAGAGACCCAGTACTTC
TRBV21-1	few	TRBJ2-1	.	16	CASSKNRNGTVNEQFF	TGTGCCAGCAGCAAAAATCGGAACGGGACAGTCAATGAGCAGTTCTTC
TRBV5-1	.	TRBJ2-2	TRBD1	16	CASSLATGGNTGELFF	TGCGCCAGCAGCCTGGCGACAGGGGGCAACACCGGGGAGCTGTTTTTT
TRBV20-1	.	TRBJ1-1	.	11	CSVPRNTEAFF	TGCAGTGTTCCGAGGAACACTGAAGCTTTCTTT
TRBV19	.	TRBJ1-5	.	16	CASSIPSAEGNQPQHF	TGTGCCAGTAGTATCCCCTCTGCAGAAGGCAATCAGCCCCAGCATTTT
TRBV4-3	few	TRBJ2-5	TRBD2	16	CASSQDYGLVGETQYF	TGCGCCAGCAGCCAAGACTATGGACTAGTCGGGGAGACCCAGTACTTC
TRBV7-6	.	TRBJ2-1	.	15	CASSFSRGWNNEQFF	TGTGCCAGCAGCTTTTCCAGAGGATGGAACAATGAGCAGTTCTTC
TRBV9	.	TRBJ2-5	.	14	CASSVSGSQETQYF	TGTGCCAGCAGCGTATCAGGCAGTCAAGAGACCCAGTACTTC